Listed below are T cell receptor beta chains from one sample, sequenced in a study of CD8+ T cells in alopecia areata. Clones were read by immunoSEQ multiplex PCR, and TCRdb kept only the in-frame ones, dropping some. Of more than 200,000 clones in the sample, approximately 72% were seen once. This specimen was CD4+ T cells sorted from blood, taken at approximately week 44, from a patient treated with tofacitinib. These receptors all stem from a human donor with alopecia areata. Each CDR3 is given with its conserved first and last residue. A D gene is named only where the DNA matches it firmly. Clone sizes are given selectively: once, few, many, or a class where the clone is expanded.

d_call: -
clone_size: -
j_call: TRBJ1-5
v_call: TRBV5-1
cdr3_aa: CASREGEAGNQPQHF
cdr3_nt: TGCGCCAGCAGGGAAGGGGAGGCGGGCAATCAGCCCCAGCATTTT

d_call: -
clone_size: -
j_call: TRBJ2-3
v_call: TRBV29-1
cdr3_aa: CSVETSTDTQYF
cdr3_nt: TGCAGCGTTGAGACTAGCACAGATACGCAGTATTTT

d_call: TRBD1
clone_size: -
j_call: TRBJ2-2
v_call: TRBV5-1
cdr3_aa: CASSLELAGGNTGELFF
cdr3_nt: TGCGCCAGCAGCTTGGAGCTTGCAGGGGGCAACACCGGGGAGCTGTTTTTT

d_call: -
clone_size: few
j_call: TRBJ1-1
v_call: TRBV29-1
cdr3_aa: CSVAREGDTEAFF
cdr3_nt: TGCAGCGTTGCCAGGGAGGGAGACACTGAAGCTTTCTTT

d_call: -
clone_size: few
j_call: TRBJ1-1
v_call: TRBV30
cdr3_aa: CAWSLRSTEAFF
cdr3_nt: TGTGCCTGGAGTCTGAGAAGCACTGAAGCTTTCTTT

d_call: TRBD1
clone_size: -
j_call: TRBJ2-7
v_call: TRBV19
cdr3_aa: CASGTGGLYEQYF
cdr3_nt: TGTGCCAGTGGGACAGGGGGTCTCTACGAGCAGTACTTC

d_call: TRBD1
clone_size: -
j_call: TRBJ1-5
v_call: TRBV30
cdr3_aa: CAWSDRGDQPQHF
cdr3_nt: TGTGCCTGGAGTGACAGGGGGGATCAGCCCCAGCATTTT

d_call: -
clone_size: few
j_call: TRBJ2-1
v_call: TRBV4-3
cdr3_aa: CASSQERGNEQFF
cdr3_nt: TGCGCCAGCAGCCAAGAGAGGGGCAATGAGCAGTTCTTC

d_call: TRBD2
clone_size: -
j_call: TRBJ2-7
v_call: TRBV9
cdr3_aa: CASSEGLDPKEQYF
cdr3_nt: TGTGCCAGCAGCGAGGGACTAGACCCTAAGGAGCAGTACTTC

d_call: -
clone_size: -
j_call: TRBJ2-7
v_call: TRBV29-1
cdr3_aa: CSVAARSSYEQYF
cdr3_nt: TGCAGCGTTGCGGCCCGGAGCTCCTACGAGCAGTACTTC

d_call: TRBD1
clone_size: few
j_call: TRBJ2-7
v_call: TRBV11-3
cdr3_aa: CASSLEKTGGRYEQYF
cdr3_nt: TGTGCCAGCAGCTTAGAGAAAACAGGGGGCAGATACGAGCAGTACTTC

d_call: TRBD2
clone_size: -
j_call: TRBJ2-3
v_call: TRBV5-1
cdr3_aa: CASSLETRTSGGRTDTQYF
cdr3_nt: TGCGCCAGCAGCTTGGAAACGCGGACTAGCGGGGGCCGCACAGATACGCAGTATTTT

d_call: -
clone_size: -
j_call: TRBJ1-1
v_call: TRBV30
cdr3_aa: CAWSVWQIGTEAFF
cdr3_nt: TGTGCCTGGAGTGTTTGGCAGATAGGCACTGAAGCTTTCTTT